This paragraph reports one T cell receptor beta chain. V lost 6 bases and J lost 8; bases outside the gene matches: 11. The CDR3 is 14 residues long. TCRdb analysed the RT-PCR reads with MiXCR anew, one entry per CDR3 protein. Of approximately 680,000 distinct CDR3 sequences listed, 15% to 19% were seen once; the top ten hold 11%. The record originates from a study of response to subunit inactivated influenza vaccine. The starting material was PBMCs from blood, obtained 12 days after vaccination. The chain has TRBV12-3 or TRBV12-4 and TRBJ1-2, with 8 positions matching TRBD1. The sequence was collected from a man aged 50 to 59 who received an inactivated influenza vaccine. The CDR3, as DNA: TGTGCCAGCAGCCAGACAGGGGCCGGGGGAGGCTACACCTTC. Encoded protein: CASSQTGAGGGYTF.